This T cell receptor beta chain stems from a study of beta chain features in type 1 diabetes. Study-level background: Age, gender and cell yields were similar between patients and healthy donors.

Per the germline V gene, CDR1 is KGHSH and CDR2 is LQKENI. The CDR3 length is 16 residues. The V gene lost 5 bases and the J gene lost 1 base, with 17 bases spanning the gap. Study-level results: For type 1 diabetes patients, VDJ junctions showed fewer insertions and more deletions. Across all four CD4+ subsets, people with type 1 diabetes showed modestly shorter TCRB CDR3s. cDNA sequencing could over-represent cells with high TCR expression.

Expressed TCRB transcripts were sequenced, since all the RNA that had been isolated was reverse transcribed. Sequencing used immunoSEQ multiplex PCR; TCRdb keeps in-frame clones, though not all of them. Here the sample spans about 150,000 clones, approximately 8.1% being singletons. This clone was seen only a few times. Its antigen is currently unknown. This chain joins TRBV18 and TRBJ1-1, with D unresolved. Sample: central memory CD4+ T cells from blood. The TCR sequence derives from a man between 18 and 35 years old in good health. Here the CDR3 DNA reads TGTGCCAGCTCAGCAGCACGAGCGGGTGGGAACACTGAAGCTTTCTTT. Protein sequence: CASSAARAGGNTEAFF.